Below are 8 T cell receptor beta chains sequenced from a single sample in a study of blood T cell repertoires in COVID-19. Only in-frame clones appear in the TCRdb table, and some are missing; sequencing was by immunoSEQ multiplex PCR. The table shows roughly 240,000 clones, with approximately 87% occurring only once. Input material: peripheral blood. Receptor source: a man between 60 and 75 years old who had recovered from COVID-19.

J is TRBJ1-4 and V is TRBV6-1; TRBD1 agrees at 10 bases. Germline CDR1 is MNHNS and CDR2 is SASEGT. V gave up 2 bases and J gave up 8 bases; unmatched junction bases: 5. This CDR3 has 15 residues. The CDR3 DNA sequence: TGTGCCAGCAGTGAATTCGGACAGGGGGTAGAAAAACTGTTTTTT. Its protein is CASSEFGQGVEKLFF.

This rearrangement joins TRBV21-1 to TRBJ1-1; TRBD1, the table's D call, lacks a check against the DNA. TRBV21-1 is a pseudogene segment. CDR3 size: 15 residues. This CDR3 is CASSKTGGAMAEAFF. CDR3 nucleotide sequence: TGTGCCAGCAGCAAAACAGGGGGCGCAATGGCTGAAGCTTTCTTT.

The chain has TRBV4-2 and TRBJ1-4; no definite D call. CDR1 and CDR2 from the germline V gene are LGHNA and YNFKEQ. The CDR3 is 15 residues long. Trimming took 3 bases from V and 2 from J, leaving 10 bases between them. CDR3 amino acids: CASSHPGTTNEKLFF. The CDR3 coding sequence is TGTGCCAGCAGCCACCCCGGTACCACTAATGAAAAACTGTTTTTT.

In its sample, this clone was seen once. The J gene is TRBJ2-1, the V gene TRBV6-5; 8 nucleotides line up with TRBD2. V trimming: 6 bases; J trimming: 5 bases; junction bases outside the gene matches: 6. Per the germline V gene, CDR1 is MNHEY and CDR2 is SVGAGI. The length of the CDR3 is 14 residues. CDR3 region: CASRITSGNNEQFF. DNA for the CDR3: TGTGCCAGCAGAATAACTAGCGGCAACAATGAGCAGTTCTTC.

The V and J genes are TRBV2 and TRBJ1-5; tentative D call: TRBD1 (5 bases). V was cut by 5 bases and J by 0 bases, with 11 bases left in between. This CDR3 spans 15 amino acids. Germline CDR1 SNHLY, CDR2 FYNNEI. As DNA, the CDR3 is TGTGCCAGCAGTCCCGGTGACAGTAGCAATCAGCCCCAGCATTTT. Encoded protein: CASSPGDSSNQPQHF.

V is TRBV27 and J is TRBJ2-3, with D unclear. The CDR3 is made up of 14 amino acids. Trimming shortened V by 8 bases and J by 2 bases, and 14 bases separated the two germline ends. Germline-derived CDR1 and CDR2 are MNHEY and SMNVEV (reference sequence). DNA for the CDR3: TGTGCCAGCCCCTTGGGCAGGCCCACAGATACGCAGTATTTT. Its protein is CASPLGRPTDTQYF.

V usage is TRBV2 and J usage is TRBJ2-3; 9 nucleotides match TRBD2. Germline V gene lookup returns CDR1 SNHLY and CDR2 FYNNEI. The trim removed 9 bases at V and 0 bases at J, leaving 7 bases unmatched. CDR3 length equals 15 residues. CDR3 in DNA: TGTGCCAGTGCGTCTAGCGGGACTAGCACAGATACGCAGTATTTT. It yields the protein CASASSGTSTDTQYF.

The rearrangement joins TRBV27 to TRBJ2-7, with D perhaps TRBD1 (5 bases). Germline assignment: CDR1 MNHEY and CDR2 SMNVEV (reference sequence). Trimming stripped 2 bases from V and 1 base from J, with 9 bases between. The CDR3 loop spans 14 amino acids. The CDR3 DNA is TGTGCCAGCAGTTTAACCAGGGTTTCCTACGAGCAGTACTTC. Translating gives CASSLTRVSYEQYF.